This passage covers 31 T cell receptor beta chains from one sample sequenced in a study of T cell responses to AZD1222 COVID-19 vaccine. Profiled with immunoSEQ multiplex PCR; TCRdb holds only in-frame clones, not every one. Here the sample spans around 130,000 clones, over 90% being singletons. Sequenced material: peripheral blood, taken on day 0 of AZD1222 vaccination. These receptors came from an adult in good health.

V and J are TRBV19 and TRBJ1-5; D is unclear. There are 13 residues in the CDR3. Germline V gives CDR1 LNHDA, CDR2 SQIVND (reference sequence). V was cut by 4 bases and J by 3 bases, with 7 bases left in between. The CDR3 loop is CASSKRANQPQHF. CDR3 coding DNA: TGTGCCAGTAGTAAACGGGCCAATCAGCCCCAGCATTTT. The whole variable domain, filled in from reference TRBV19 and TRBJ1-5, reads DGGITQSPKYLFRKEGQNVTLSCEQNLNHDAMYWYRQDPGQGLRLIYYSQIVNDFQKGDIAEGYSVSREKKESFPLTVTSAQKNPTAFYLCASSKRANQPQHFGDGTRLSIL.

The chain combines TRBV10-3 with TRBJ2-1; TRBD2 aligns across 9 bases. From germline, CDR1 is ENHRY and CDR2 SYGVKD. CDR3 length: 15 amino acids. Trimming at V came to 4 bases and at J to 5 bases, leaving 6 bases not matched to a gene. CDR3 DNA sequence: TGTGCCATCAGTGCCGGGACTAGCACCCACAATGAGCAGTTCTTC. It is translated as CAISAGTSTHNEQFF.

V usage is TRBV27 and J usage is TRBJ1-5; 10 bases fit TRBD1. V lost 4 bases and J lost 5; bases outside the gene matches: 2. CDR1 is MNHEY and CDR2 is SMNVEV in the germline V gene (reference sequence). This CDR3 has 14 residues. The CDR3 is CASSSGQGDQPQHF. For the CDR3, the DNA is TGTGCCAGCAGTTCCGGACAGGGGGATCAGCCCCAGCATTTT.

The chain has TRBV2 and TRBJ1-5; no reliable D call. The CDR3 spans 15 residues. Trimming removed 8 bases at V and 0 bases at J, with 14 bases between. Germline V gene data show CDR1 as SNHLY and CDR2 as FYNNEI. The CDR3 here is CASGPALNSNQPQHF. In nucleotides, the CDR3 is TGTGCCAGCGGCCCAGCACTCAATAGCAATCAGCCCCAGCATTTT.

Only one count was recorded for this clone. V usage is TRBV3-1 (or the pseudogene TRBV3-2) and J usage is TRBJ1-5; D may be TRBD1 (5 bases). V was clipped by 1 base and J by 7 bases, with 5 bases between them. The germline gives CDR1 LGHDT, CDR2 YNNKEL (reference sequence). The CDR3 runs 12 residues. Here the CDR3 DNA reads TGTGCCAGCAGCCAAGGACAGCAGCCCCAGCATTTT. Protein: CASSQGQQPQHF.

This chain's CDR3 is CASSLDINEKLFF. CDR3 nucleotides: TGTGCCAGCAGCCTTGACATTAATGAAAAACTGTTTTTT. The chain has TRBV11-2 and TRBJ1-4; D unresolved. Trimming stripped 5 bases from V and 4 bases from J, with 8 bases between. Germline V gene sequence: CDR1 SGHAT, CDR2 FQNNGV. The CDR3 spans 13 residues.

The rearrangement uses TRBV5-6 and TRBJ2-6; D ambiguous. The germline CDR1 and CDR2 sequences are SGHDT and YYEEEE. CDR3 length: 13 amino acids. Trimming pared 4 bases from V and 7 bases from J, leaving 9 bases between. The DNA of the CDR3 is TGTGCCAGCAGCGAAACGTTAGCCAACGTCCTGACTTTC. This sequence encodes CASSETLANVLTF.

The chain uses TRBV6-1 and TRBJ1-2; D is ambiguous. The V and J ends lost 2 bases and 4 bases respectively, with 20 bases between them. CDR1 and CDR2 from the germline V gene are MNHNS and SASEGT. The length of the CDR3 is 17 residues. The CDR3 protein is CASSENLILLQIYGYTF. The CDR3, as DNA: TGTGCCAGCAGTGAAAATTTAATTTTGTTACAGATCTATGGCTACACCTTC.

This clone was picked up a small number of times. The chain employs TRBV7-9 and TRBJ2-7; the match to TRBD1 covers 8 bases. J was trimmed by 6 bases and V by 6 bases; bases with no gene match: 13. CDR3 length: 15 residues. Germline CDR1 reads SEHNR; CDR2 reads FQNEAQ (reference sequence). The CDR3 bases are TGTGCCAGCAGTTATAGTAGGACAGGGATGGGCGAGCAGTACTTC. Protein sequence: CASSYSRTGMGEQYF. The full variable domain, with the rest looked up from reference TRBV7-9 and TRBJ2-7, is DTGVSQNPRHKITKRGQNVTFRCDPISEHNRLYWYRQTLGQGPEFLTYFQNEAQLEKSRLLSDRFSAERPKGSFSTLEIQRTEQGDSAMYLCASSYSRTGMGEQYFGPGTRLTVT.

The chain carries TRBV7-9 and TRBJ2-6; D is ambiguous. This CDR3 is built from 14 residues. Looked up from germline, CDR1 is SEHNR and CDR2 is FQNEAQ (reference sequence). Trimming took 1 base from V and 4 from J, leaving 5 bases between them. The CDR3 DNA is TGTGCCAGCAGCTTAGGACGCGGGGCCAACGTCCTGACTTTC. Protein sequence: CASSLGRGANVLTF.

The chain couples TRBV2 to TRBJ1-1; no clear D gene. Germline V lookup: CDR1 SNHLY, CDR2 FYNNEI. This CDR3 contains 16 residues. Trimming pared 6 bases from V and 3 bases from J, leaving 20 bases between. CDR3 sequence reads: CASSPSDLYGDTEAFF. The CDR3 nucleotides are TGTGCCAGCAGCCCCTCCGACCTCTACGGGGACACTGAAGCTTTCTTT.

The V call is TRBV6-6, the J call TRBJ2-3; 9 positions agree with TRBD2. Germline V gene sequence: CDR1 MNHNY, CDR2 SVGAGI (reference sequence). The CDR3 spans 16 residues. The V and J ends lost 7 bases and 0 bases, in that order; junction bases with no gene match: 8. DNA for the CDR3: TGTGCCAGCACCACAGGGACTAGCAGAAGCACAGATACGCAGTATTTT. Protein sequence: CASTTGTSRSTDTQYF.

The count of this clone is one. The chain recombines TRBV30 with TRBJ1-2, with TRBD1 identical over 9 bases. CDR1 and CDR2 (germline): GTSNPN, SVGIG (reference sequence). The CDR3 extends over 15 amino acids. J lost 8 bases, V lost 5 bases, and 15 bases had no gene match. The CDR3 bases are TGTGCCTGGGGAGAGGATTACAGGGGGCGCGGAGGCTACACCTTC. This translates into CAWGEDYRGRGGYTF. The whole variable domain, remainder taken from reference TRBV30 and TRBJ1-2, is SQTIHQWPATLVQPVGSPLSLECTVEGTSNPNLYWYRQAAGRGLQLLFYSVGIGQISSEVPQNLSASRPQDRQFILSSKKLLLSDSGFYLCAWGEDYRGRGGYTFGSGTRLTVV.

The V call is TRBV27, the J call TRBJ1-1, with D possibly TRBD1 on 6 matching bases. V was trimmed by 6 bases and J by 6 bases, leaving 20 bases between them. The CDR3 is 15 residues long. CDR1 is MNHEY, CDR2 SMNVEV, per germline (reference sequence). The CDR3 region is CASSSRDNEYAEAFF. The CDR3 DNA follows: TGTGCCAGCAGCTCCCGGGACAATGAATACGCTGAAGCTTTCTTT.

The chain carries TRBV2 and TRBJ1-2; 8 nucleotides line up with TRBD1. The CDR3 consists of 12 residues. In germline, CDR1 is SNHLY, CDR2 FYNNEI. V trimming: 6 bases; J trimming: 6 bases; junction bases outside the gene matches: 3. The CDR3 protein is CASSTGGDGYTF. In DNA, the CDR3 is TGTGCCAGCAGCACAGGGGGAGATGGCTACACCTTC.

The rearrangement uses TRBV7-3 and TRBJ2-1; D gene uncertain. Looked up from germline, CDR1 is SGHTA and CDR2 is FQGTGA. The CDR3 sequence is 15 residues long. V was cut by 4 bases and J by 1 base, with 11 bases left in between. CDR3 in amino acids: CASSSTGTSYNEQFF. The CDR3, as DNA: TGTGCCAGCAGCTCCACCGGCACATCCTACAATGAGCAGTTCTTC.

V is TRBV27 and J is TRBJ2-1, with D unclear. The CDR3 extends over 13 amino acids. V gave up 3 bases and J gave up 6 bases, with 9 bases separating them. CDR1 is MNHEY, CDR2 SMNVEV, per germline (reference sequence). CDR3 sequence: CASSFSDTNEQFF. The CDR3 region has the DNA TGTGCCAGCAGTTTCTCTGACACCAATGAGCAGTTCTTC.

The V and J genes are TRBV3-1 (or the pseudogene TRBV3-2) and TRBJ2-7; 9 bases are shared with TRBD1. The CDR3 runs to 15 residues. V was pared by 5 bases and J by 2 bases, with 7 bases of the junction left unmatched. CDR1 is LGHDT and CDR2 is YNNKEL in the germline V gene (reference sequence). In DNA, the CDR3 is TGTGCCAGCAGCTCACCGGGACAGGGTACCTACGAGCAGTACTTC. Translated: CASSSPGQGTYEQYF.

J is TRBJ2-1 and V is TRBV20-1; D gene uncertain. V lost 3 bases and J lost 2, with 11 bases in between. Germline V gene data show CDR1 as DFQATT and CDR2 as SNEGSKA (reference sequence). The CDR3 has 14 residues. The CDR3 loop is CSASYRNTYNEQFF. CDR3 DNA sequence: TGCAGTGCTAGTTATCGAAATACCTACAATGAGCAGTTCTTC.

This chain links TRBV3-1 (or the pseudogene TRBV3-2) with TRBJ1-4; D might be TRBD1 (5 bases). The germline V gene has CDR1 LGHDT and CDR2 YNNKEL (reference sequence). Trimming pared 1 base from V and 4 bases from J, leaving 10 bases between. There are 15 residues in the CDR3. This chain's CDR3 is CASSQGETVNEKLFF. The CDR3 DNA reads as TGTGCCAGCAGCCAAGGGGAGACAGTTAATGAAAAACTGTTTTTT.

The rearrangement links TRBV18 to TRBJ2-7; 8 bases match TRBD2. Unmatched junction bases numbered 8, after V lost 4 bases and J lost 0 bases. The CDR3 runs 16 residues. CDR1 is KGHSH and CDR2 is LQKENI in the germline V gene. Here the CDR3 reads CASSLGGTRVSYEQYF. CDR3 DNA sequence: TGTGCCAGCTCACTGGGGGGGACTAGAGTCTCCTACGAGCAGTACTTC.

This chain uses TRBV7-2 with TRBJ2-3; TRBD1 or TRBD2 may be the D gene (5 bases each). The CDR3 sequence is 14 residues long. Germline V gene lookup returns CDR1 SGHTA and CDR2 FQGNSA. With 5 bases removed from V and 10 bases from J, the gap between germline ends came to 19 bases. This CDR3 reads CASSIRDPGTAQYF. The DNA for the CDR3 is TGTGCCAGCAGCATCCGGGACCCCGGAACAGCGCAGTATTTT. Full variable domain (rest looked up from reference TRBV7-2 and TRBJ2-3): GAGVSQSPSNKVTEKGKDVELRCDPISGHTALYWYRQSLGQGLEFLIYFQGNSAPDKSGLPSDRFSAERTGGSVSTLTIQRTQQEDSAVYLCASSIRDPGTAQYFGPGTRLTVL.

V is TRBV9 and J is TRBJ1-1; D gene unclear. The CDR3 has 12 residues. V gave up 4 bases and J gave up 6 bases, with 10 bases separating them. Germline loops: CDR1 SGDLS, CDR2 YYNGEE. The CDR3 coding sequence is TGTGCCAGCAGCCGAGCCGGGGCTGAAGCTTTCTTT. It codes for CASSRAGAEAFF.

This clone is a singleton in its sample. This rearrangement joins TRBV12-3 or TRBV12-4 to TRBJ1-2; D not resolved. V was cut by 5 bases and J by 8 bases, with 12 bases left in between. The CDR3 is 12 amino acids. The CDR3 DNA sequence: TGTGCCAGCAGTCCTCCTCGGACGGGCTACACCTTC. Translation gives CASSPPRTGYTF.

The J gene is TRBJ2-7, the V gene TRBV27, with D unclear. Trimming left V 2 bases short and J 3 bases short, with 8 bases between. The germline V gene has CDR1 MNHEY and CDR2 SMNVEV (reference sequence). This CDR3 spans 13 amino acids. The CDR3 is CASSLRQDYEQYF. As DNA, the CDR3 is TGTGCCAGCAGTTTAAGGCAGGACTACGAGCAGTACTTC.

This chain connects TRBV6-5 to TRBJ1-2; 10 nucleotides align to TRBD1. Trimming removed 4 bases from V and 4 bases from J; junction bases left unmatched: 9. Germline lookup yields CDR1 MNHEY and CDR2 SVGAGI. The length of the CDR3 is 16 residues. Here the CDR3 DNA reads TGTGCCAGCAGTTCCACCAGGGACAGGGGCCCCTATGGCTACACCTTC. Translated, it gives CASSSTRDRGPYGYTF.

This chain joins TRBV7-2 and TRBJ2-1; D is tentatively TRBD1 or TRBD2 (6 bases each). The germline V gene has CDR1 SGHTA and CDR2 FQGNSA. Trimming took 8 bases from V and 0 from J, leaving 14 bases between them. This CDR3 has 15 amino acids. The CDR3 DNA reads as TGTGCCAGCTCTCGGGGGCCGAGCTCCTACAATGAGCAGTTCTTC. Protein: CASSRGPSSYNEQFF.

The CDR3 loop reads CATSTYAPRVWGSGANVLTF. In DNA form, the CDR3 reads TGTGCCACCAGCACGTACGCTCCCAGGGTATGGGGCTCTGGGGCCAACGTCCTGACTTTC. V gene TRBV15 combines with J gene TRBJ2-6; possible D gene TRBD1, 5 bases. V was clipped by 4 bases and J by 0 bases, with 22 bases between them. The CDR3 sequence is 20 residues long. Germline loops: CDR1 LNHNV, CDR2 YYDKDF (reference sequence).

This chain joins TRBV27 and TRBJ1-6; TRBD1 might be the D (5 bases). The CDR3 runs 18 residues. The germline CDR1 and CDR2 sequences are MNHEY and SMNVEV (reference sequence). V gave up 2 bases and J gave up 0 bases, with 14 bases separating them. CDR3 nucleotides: TGTGCCAGCAGTTTAAGGTCAGGGTTTAGCTCCTATAATTCACCCCTCCACTTT. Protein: CASSLRSGFSSYNSPLHF.

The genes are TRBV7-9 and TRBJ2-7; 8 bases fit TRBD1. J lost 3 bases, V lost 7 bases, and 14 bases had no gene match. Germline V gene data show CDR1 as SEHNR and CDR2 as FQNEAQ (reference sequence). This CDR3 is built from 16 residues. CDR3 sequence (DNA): TGTGCCAGCACCATTACAGGGGGAAGCCGAAACTACGAGCAGTACTTC. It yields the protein CASTITGGSRNYEQYF.

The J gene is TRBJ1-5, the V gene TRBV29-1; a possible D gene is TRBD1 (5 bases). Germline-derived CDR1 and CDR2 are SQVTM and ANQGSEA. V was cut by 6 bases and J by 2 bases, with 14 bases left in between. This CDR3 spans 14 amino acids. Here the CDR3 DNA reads TGCAGCGTCCTATGGGGGAGTGGCAATCAGCCCCAGCATTTT. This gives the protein CSVLWGSGNQPQHF. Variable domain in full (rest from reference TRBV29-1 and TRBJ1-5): SAVISQKPSRDICQRGTSLTIQCQVDSQVTMMFWYRQQPGQSLTLIATANQGSEATYESGFVIDKFPISRPNLTFSTLTVSNMSPEDSSIYLCSVLWGSGNQPQHFGDGTRLSIL.